The T cell receptor beta chain under discussion was sequenced for a study of OX40 agonist ivuxolimab in advanced cancers. Study context: At around 81% male, the cohort had a mean age of roughly 60 years, ranging from roughly 20 to 79. A history of anti-PD-1, anti-PD-L1 or anti-CTLA-4 therapy was acceptable, and about 40% had some.

This clone was recorded once. The table came from immunoSEQ multiplex PCR; TCRdb's copy has only in-frame clones and leaves some out. This table has under 90,000 clones, 85% appearing once. The sequence was obtained from an adult with an advanced solid tumor such as melanoma, head and neck, liver or kidney cancer. Sequencing was performed on CD4+ or CD8+ T cells sorted from blood, taken in a trial of the OX40 agonist ivuxolimab.

CDR3 residues: CASRPTSGRVGELFF. CDR3 coding DNA: TGTGCCAGCAGACCGACTAGCGGGAGGGTCGGGGAGCTGTTTTTT. V gene TRBV27 combines with J gene TRBJ2-2, with 14 bases fitting TRBD2. J was trimmed by 7 bases and V by 6 bases; bases with no gene match: 4. The length of the CDR3 is 15 residues. Germline assignment: CDR1 MNHEY and CDR2 SMNVEV (reference sequence).